The rows below give T cell receptor beta chains drawn from one sample of a study of identical twins. TCRdb processed the 5' RACE reads anew with MiXCR; each CDR3 protein has one entry. This repertoire shows some 760,000 distinct CDR3 sequences, roughly 18% found once; its top ten account for around 13%. The same sample was also used in a study of T cells expressing NK-cell markers.

The sequenced sample was PBMCs. The receptor source for this set is a woman aged 18-29 years in good health. CDR3s leave out the opening cysteine and the closing phenylalanine or tryptophan. A D gene is named only where the DNA matches it firmly.

V	J	D	CDR3
TRBV10-3	TRBJ2-7	TRBD2	AITSGASYEQY
TRBV7-2	TRBJ1-4	NA	ASSFLRKEKLF
TRBV20-1	TRBJ1-2	TRBD1	SARAFGTGVGGYGYT
TRBV11-2	TRBJ2-5	TRBD2	ASSLSRGLAGVAKETQY
TRBV11-2	TRBJ2-5	NA	ASSHGRMGRGRVETQY
TRBV7-3	TRBJ2-3	NA	ASSLTGGFADTQY
TRBV5-1	TRBJ2-1	TRBD2	ASSSPVEGGHNVGRNEQF
TRBV6-1	TRBJ2-5	TRBD1	ASTGQGETQY
TRBV6-5	TRBJ1-1	NA	ASRDLNTEAF
TRBV20-1	TRBJ2-7	NA	SASWGHEQY
TRBV20-1	TRBJ2-1	TRBD1	SANQGATYNEQF
TRBV20-1	TRBJ1-6	NA	SARDAGNLNSPLH
TRBV4-2	TRBJ2-7	NA	ASSQLARDISYEQY
TRBV28	TRBJ1-5	TRBD1	ASSLRTDRGYGQPQH
TRBV15	TRBJ2-2	NA	ATSRELGADTGELF
TRBV5-1	TRBJ1-4	NA	ASSLEGQNEKLF
TRBV12-3/TRBV12-4	TRBJ2-1	NA	ASSSRQDRKF
TRBV20-1	TRBJ2-1	NA	SAHIGGGSAYNEQF
TRBV9	TRBJ2-2	NA	ASSVAGRTGELF
TRBV6-5	TRBJ2-3	TRBD2	ASSSAGVSTDTQY
TRBV6-5	TRBJ2-1	NA	ASSYSLGLASSYNEQF
TRBV6-1	TRBJ2-1	NA	ASSQRDVLDEQF
TRBV11-2	TRBJ2-7	NA	ASSLTPDEQY
TRBV4-2	TRBJ2-7	NA	ASSQAGTPPY
TRBV20-1	TRBJ2-7	TRBD2	SAPGLERSEQY
TRBV7-2	TRBJ2-5	NA	ASSLSAGTQY
TRBV10-3	TRBJ2-5	NA	AIGGRGQETQY
TRBV7-2	TRBJ1-5	NA	ASSSTGGSAPQH
TRBV20-1	TRBJ1-5	NA	SAQGSNQPQH
TRBV7-2	TRBJ2-7	NA	ASNPLVSGEQY
TRBV3-1	TRBJ2-1	NA	ASKGSVWNEQF
TRBV25-1	TRBJ2-7	NA	ASAPGDEQY
TRBV9	TRBJ2-5	TRBD2	ASSVGVAGGPETQY
TRBV28	TRBJ2-2	TRBD1	ATWDRTNTGELF
TRBV5-1	TRBJ2-2	NA	ASRLLQLTNTGELF